This T cell receptor beta chain was recovered during a study of CD8 T cells in Susac syndrome. A quantity of about 0.45 to 1 ug RNA underwent reverse transcription using random hexamers. Across 54 Vbeta and 13 Jbeta, TCR beta CDR3 was amplified with immunoSEQ multiplex PCR. Via MiXCR, TCRdb re-called the immunoSEQ multiplex PCR reads, giving one row per CDR3 protein. The sample consists of 150,000 or so distinct CDR3 sequences, 95% of them appearing once. Germline assignment: CDR1 MGHRA and CDR2 YSYEKL. The CDR3 covers 12 residues. V was clipped by 4 bases and J by 7 bases, with 10 bases between them.

Sample: CD8+ T cells from PBMCs. The chain carries TRBV4-1 and TRBJ1-2; D might be TRBD1 (6 bases). The clonotype comes from a human donor with multiple sclerosis. CDR3 in DNA: TGCGCCAGCAGCCTACAGGGTGTTGGCTACACCTTC. This sequence encodes CASSLQGVGYTF.